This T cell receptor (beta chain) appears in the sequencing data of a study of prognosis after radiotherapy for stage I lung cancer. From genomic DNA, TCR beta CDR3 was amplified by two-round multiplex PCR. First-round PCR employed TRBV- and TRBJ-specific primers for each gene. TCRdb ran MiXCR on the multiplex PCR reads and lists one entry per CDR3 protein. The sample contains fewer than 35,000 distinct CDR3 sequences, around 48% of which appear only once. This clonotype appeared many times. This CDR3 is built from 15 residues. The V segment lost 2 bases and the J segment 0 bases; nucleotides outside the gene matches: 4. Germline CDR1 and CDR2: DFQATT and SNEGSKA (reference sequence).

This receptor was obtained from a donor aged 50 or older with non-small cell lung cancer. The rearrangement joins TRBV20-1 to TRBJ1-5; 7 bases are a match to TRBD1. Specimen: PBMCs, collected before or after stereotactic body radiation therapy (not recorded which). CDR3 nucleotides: TGCAGTGCTAGATCCAGGGGGTTTAGCAATCAGCCCCAGCATTTT. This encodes CSARSRGFSNQPQHF.